The 3 T cell receptor beta chains presented below share a single source sample, sequenced in a study of siplizumab effects on memory and regulatory T cells. The protocol was immunoSEQ multiplex PCR, while the TCRdb copy is restricted to in-frame clones and leaves out a portion. Of 100,000 or so clones in the sample, 93% were seen once. Sequenced sample: CD4+ T cells sorted from blood. The receptors were sampled from a human donor in good health.

V is TRBV6-5 and J is TRBJ2-1, with TRBD2 matching 10 bases. Germline values: CDR1 MNHEY, CDR2 SVGAGI. The CDR3 consists of 15 residues. V was pared by 2 bases and J by 8 bases, with 6 bases of the junction left unmatched. CDR3 loop: CASSYSSSGGDEQFF. DNA of the CDR3: TGTGCCAGCAGTTACAGCTCCAGCGGGGGGGATGAGCAGTTCTTC.

The rearrangement uses TRBV15 and TRBJ1-2, with D unresolved. The CDR3 contains 12 residues. Germline CDR1 is LNHNV and CDR2 is YYDKDF (reference sequence). Between the trimmed V and J ends, which lost 0 bases and 8 bases, there was a span of 7 bases. CDR3 amino acids: CATSRDPDGYTF. The CDR3 DNA follows: TGTGCCACCAGCAGAGATCCCGACGGCTACACCTTC.

This chain links TRBV19 with TRBJ1-2, with D possibly being TRBD1 (5 bases). The ends were cut back, 6 bases at V and 8 bases at J, with 13 bases in the middle. The CDR3 loop spans 12 amino acids. Germline-derived CDR1 and CDR2 are LNHDA and SQIVND (reference sequence). DNA of the CDR3: TGTGCCAGTAGGGACCCTAGGGACGGCTACACCTTC. Residues: CASRDPRDGYTF.